The 3 T cell receptor beta chains below come from one sample, sequenced in a study of blood T cell repertoires in COVID-19. Profiled with immunoSEQ multiplex PCR; TCRdb holds only in-frame clones, not every one. The sample has 60,000 to 80,000 clones, approximately 85% seen once. Sample: peripheral blood. These receptors all come from a man between 45 and 60 years old with acute or convalescent COVID-19.

This clone was seen a few times. This chain joins TRBV5-1 and TRBJ1-6; 8 nucleotides match TRBD1. V lost 7 bases and J lost 10; bases outside the gene matches: 19. In germline, CDR1 is SGHRS, CDR2 YFSETQ. This CDR3 region has 17 residues. The CDR3 is CASSRSGGAKVGSPLHF. The CDR3 DNA reads as TGCGCCAGCTCACGCTCAGGGGGCGCGAAGGTAGGATCACCCCTCCACTTT.

In its sample, this clone was seen once. The chain is built from TRBV9 and TRBJ2-2, with a possible D match to TRBD1 (5 bases). The CDR3 extends over 16 amino acids. The germline V gene has CDR1 SGDLS and CDR2 YYNGEE. Trimming stripped 0 bases from V and 4 bases from J, with 13 bases between. CDR3 protein: CASSVEGPDPTGELFF. The CDR3 DNA reads as TGTGCCAGCAGCGTAGAGGGGCCAGATCCCACCGGGGAGCTGTTTTTT.

This clone came up a few times. The chain uses TRBV30 and TRBJ2-7; 8 nucleotides align to TRBD1. The CDR3 is 14 amino acids. With V trimmed by 0 bases and J by 5 bases, 6 bases remained unmatched. The germline gives CDR1 GTSNPN, CDR2 SVGIG (reference sequence). The CDR3 region has the DNA TGTGCCTGGAGTGTATTGGACAGGGTGCACGAGCAGTACTTC. Protein product: CAWSVLDRVHEQYF. Looking up the rest from reference TRBV30 and TRBJ2-7 gives the full variable domain: SQTIHQWPATLVQPVGSPLSLECTVEGTSNPNLYWYRQAAGRGLQLLFYSVGIGQISSEVPQNLSASRPQDRQFILSSKKLLLSDSGFYLCAWSVLDRVHEQYFGPGTRLTVT.